These T cell receptor beta chains were read from a single sample in a study of cytomegalovirus exposure and HLA in healthy donors. Sequencing was performed with immunoSEQ multiplex PCR; in TCRdb, only in-frame clones are kept and a portion is missing. The table lists some 120,000 clones, roughly two thirds of them singletons. The sequenced material came from PBMCs. These receptors were obtained from a man aged 25-45 years in good health and CMV-seropositive. Each CDR3 is given with its conserved first and last residue. The order of the fields is V gene, J gene, D gene, clone size, CDR3 DNA, CDR3 protein. D genes are given only for firm matches. Size values are once, few and many counts, or a class for expanded clones, and some rows have none.

TRBV6-1,TRBJ2-7,.,.,TGTGCCAGCAGTGAAGTTTGGCAAGTCTACGAGCAGTACTTC,CASSEVWQVYEQYF
TRBV7-3,TRBJ2-5,TRBD2,.,TGTGCCAGCAGCTTAGGACTAGCGGCGTACCAAGAGACCCAGTACTTC,CASSLGLAAYQETQYF
TRBV7-2,TRBJ2-3,.,.,TGTGCCAGCAGCTTAGGTATATATCTCACAGATACGCAGTATTTT,CASSLGIYLTDTQYF
TRBV6-4,TRBJ1-1,TRBD1,few,TGTGCCAGCAGCCCCGGGACAGGGGGCTTTACTGAAGCTTTCTTT,CASSPGTGGFTEAFF
TRBV6-5,TRBJ1-2,TRBD1,.,TGTGCCAGCAGTCCGGACAGGCATTATGGCTACACCTTC,CASSPDRHYGYTF
TRBV5-4,TRBJ2-3,.,.,TGTGCCAGCAGCCGAAAGGACAGAGCTAGCACAGATACGCAGTATTTT,CASSRKDRASTDTQYF
TRBV6-5,TRBJ2-4,TRBD1,.,TGTGCCAGCAGTTACCGCGTCCGAGACAGGGTTACTCAGTACTTC,CASSYRVRDRVTQYF
TRBV4-1,TRBJ2-7,TRBD2,.,TGCGCCAGCAGCCAAGGACTAGCGGGAGGGAACTACGAGCAGTACTTC,CASSQGLAGGNYEQYF
TRBV5-1,TRBJ1-2,TRBD1,.,TGCGCCAGCAGCCCAGACAGGGGGCGATGGGGCTACACCTTC,CASSPDRGRWGYTF
TRBV10-3,TRBJ2-1,.,few,TGTGCCATCAGTGATTGGCAGGATGAGCAGTTCTTC,CAISDWQDEQFF
TRBV6-5,TRBJ2-1,TRBD2,.,TGTGCCAGCAGCAATGGACTAGCGGCCTACAATGAGCAGTTCTTC,CASSNGLAAYNEQFF
TRBV5-4,TRBJ1-1,.,.,TGTGCCAGCAGCTTTCGGTCCACTGAAGCTTTCTTT,CASSFRSTEAFF